The 17 T cell receptor beta chains below come from one sample, sequenced in a study of blood T cell repertoires in COVID-19 (TCRdb year 2020). Libraries were constructed by the immunoSEQ multiplex PCR assay. As stored in TCRdb, this immuneACCESS dataset retains in-frame rearrangements with V and J assigned. A fraction of the clones does not appear; measured against another copy, unresolved V genes explain less than half of the discrepancy, and the remainder lacks a known reason. The sample table records about 380,000 clones; around 85% of these occur just once. The top ten constitute roughly 3.6% of the sample. Material for sequencing was peripheral blood. The receptors stem from a woman between 18 and 30 years old with acute or convalescent COVID-19.

The gene calls are TRBV30 and TRBJ1-5; 8 bases are a match to TRBD1. Germline V lookup: CDR1 GTSNPN, CDR2 SVGIG (reference sequence). There are 14 residues in the CDR3. V shed 1 base, J shed 11 bases, and the junction held 10 bases outside the gene matches. This CDR3 is CAWSGDRGTITQHF. CDR3 nucleotide sequence: TGTGCCTGGAGTGGCGACAGGGGCACAATAACCCAGCATTTT.

About this clone itself: Other DNA sequences in the same sample also yield this CDR3. V and J are TRBV9 and TRBJ2-3, with D uncertain. The ends were cut back, 5 bases at V and 0 bases at J, with 4 bases in the middle. Germline loops: CDR1 SGDLS, CDR2 YYNGEE. CDR3 length: 12 residues. This CDR3 is CASSPSTDTQYF. The CDR3 nucleotides are TGTGCCAGCAGTCCTAGCACAGATACGCAGTATTTT.

The V gene is TRBV6-5, the J gene TRBJ2-2; D gene ambiguous. The V end lost 3 bases, the J end lost 7 bases, and 9 bases lay between the germline ends. The CDR3 runs 13 residues. Germline V lookup: CDR1 MNHEY, CDR2 SVGAGI. The CDR3 DNA reads as TGTGCCAGCAGTTATGGGCAGATCGGGGAGCTGTTTTTT. Its protein product is CASSYGQIGELFF.

This chain connects TRBV29-1 to TRBJ1-1; TRBD1 agrees at 8 bases. Germline values: CDR1 SQVTM, CDR2 ANQGSEA. The CDR3 totals 13 residues. V lost 7 bases and J lost 6; bases outside the gene matches: 10. CDR3 loop: CSAQPDRAAEAFF. The CDR3 coding sequence is TGCAGCGCTCAACCGGACAGGGCGGCTGAAGCTTTCTTT.

This clone was detected a few times. CDR3 coding DNA: TGTGCCAGCAGCTTACAGGGGGCTGGCTACACCTTC. It codes for CASSLQGAGYTF. V gene TRBV7-3 combines with J gene TRBJ1-2, with TRBD1 identical over 8 bases. The V segment lost 2 bases and the J segment 7 bases; nucleotides outside the gene matches: 0. The CDR3 runs 12 residues. Germline CDR1 SGHTA, CDR2 FQGTGA. The whole variable domain, filled in from reference TRBV7-3 and TRBJ1-2, reads GAGVSQTPSNKVTEKGKYVELRCDPISGHTALYWYRQSLGQGPEFLIYFQGTGAADDSGLPNDRFFAVRPEGSVSTLKIQRTERGDSAVYLCASSLQGAGYTFGSGTRLTVV.

The J gene is TRBJ2-7, the V gene TRBV10-2; 8 bases are shared with TRBD2. The V and J ends lost 4 bases and 5 bases, in that order; junction bases with no gene match: 7. The CDR3 has 14 residues. CDR1 is WSHSY and CDR2 is SAAADI in the germline V gene. The CDR3 DNA reads as TGCGCCAGCAGTGGGGCCGGGACTAGACACGAGCAGTACTTC. This encodes CASSGAGTRHEQYF.

V and J are TRBV29-1 and TRBJ1-2; 11 bases align to TRBD1. V lost 5 bases to trimming and J lost 6 bases; unmatched junction nucleotides: 2. From germline, CDR1 is SQVTM and CDR2 ANQGSEA. This CDR3 has 12 amino acids. CDR3 nucleotides: TGCAGCGTTTCGGGACAGGGGGATGGCTACACCTTC. It translates to CSVSGQGDGYTF.

This sequence joins TRBV3-1 (or the pseudogene TRBV3-2) and TRBJ2-1; no definite D call. This CDR3 contains 11 residues. V was cut by 5 bases and J by 9 bases, with 8 bases left in between. Germline V lookup: CDR1 LGHDT, CDR2 YNNKEL (reference sequence). As DNA, the CDR3 is TGTGCCAGCAGCAACATGGTTGAGCAGTTCTTC. Translating it yields CASSNMVEQFF.

The chain carries TRBV28 and TRBJ2-3; the match to TRBD2 covers 7 bases. This CDR3 comprises 15 residues. The V gene end was trimmed by 5 bases and the J gene end by 0 bases; junction bases not matched to a gene: 5. CDR1 is MDHEN and CDR2 is SYDVKM in the germline V gene. CDR3 nucleotide sequence: TGTGCCAGCAGTGTACGTAGCGGGAGCACAGATACGCAGTATTTT. It translates to CASSVRSGSTDTQYF.

The V and J genes are TRBV7-9 and TRBJ1-4; D uncertain. From germline, CDR1 is SEHNR and CDR2 FQNEAQ (reference sequence). The CDR3 runs to 15 residues. V gave up 6 bases and J gave up 7 bases, with 18 bases separating them. DNA for the CDR3: TGTGCCAGCAGTCAGGCCCGAGGGAACGGTGAAAAACTGTTTTTT. Protein product: CASSQARGNGEKLFF.

The gene calls are TRBV9 and TRBJ2-1, with 7 bases fitting TRBD2. The CDR3 length is 15 residues. J was trimmed by 6 bases and V by 3 bases; bases with no gene match: 9. CDR1 and CDR2 (germline): SGDLS, YYNGEE. This CDR3 is CASSATGTIRNEQFF. In nucleotides, the CDR3 is TGTGCCAGCAGCGCTACCGGGACTATTCGCAATGAGCAGTTCTTC. Full variable domain (rest looked up from reference TRBV9 and TRBJ2-1): DSGVTQTPKHLITATGQRVTLRCSPRSGDLSVYWYQQSLDQGLQFLIQYYNGEERAKGNILERFSAQQFPDLHSELNLSSLELGDSALYFCASSATGTIRNEQFFGPGTRLTVL.

The gene calls are TRBV3-1 (or the pseudogene TRBV3-2) and TRBJ1-3, with 7 bases aligning to TRBD1. CDR1 and CDR2 from the germline V gene are LGHDT and YNNKEL (reference sequence). V lost 10 bases, J lost 4 bases, and 10 bases stayed unmatched. This CDR3 comprises 14 residues. Here the CDR3 DNA reads TGTGCCACAAGGCCAGGGGGTGGGGGAAACACCATATATTTT. This translates into CATRPGGGGNTIYF.

The CDR3 loop reads CASSAGTGGHGYTF. The CDR3 DNA reads as TGTGCCAGCAGTGCTGGGACAGGAGGACATGGCTACACCTTC. The rearrangement joins TRBV28 to TRBJ1-2, with 8 nucleotides matching TRBD1. The CDR3 is 14 amino acids. CDR1 is MDHEN, CDR2 SYDVKM, per germline. Unmatched junction bases numbered 8, after V lost 5 bases and J lost 6 bases.

The table lists this clone with a few counts. The chain uses TRBV7-8 and TRBJ1-4; no firm D call. The CDR3 extends over 16 amino acids. The germline V gene has CDR1 SGHVS and CDR2 FQNEAQ. With 5 bases removed from V and 4 bases from J, the gap between germline ends came to 17 bases. In DNA form, the CDR3 reads TGTGCCAGCAGCCTACGTGGCCTCCGGGGTAATGAAAAACTGTTTTTT. As protein: CASSLRGLRGNEKLFF. The full variable domain, its missing parts supplied by reference TRBV7-8 and TRBJ1-4, is GAGVSQSPRYKVAKRGQDVALRCDPISGHVSLFWYQQALGQGPEFLTYFQNEAQLDKSGLPSDRFFAERPEGSVSTLKIQRTQQEDSAVYLCASSLRGLRGNEKLFFGSGTQLSVL.

The chain employs TRBV19 and TRBJ2-7, with TRBD1 identical over 10 bases. There are 15 residues in the CDR3. The V gene's germline CDR1 is LNHDA and CDR2 SQIVND (reference sequence). Trimming removed 5 bases from V and 3 bases from J; junction bases left unmatched: 7. In nucleotides, the CDR3 is TGTGCCAGTAGTCAGACAGGGGGCGCAAACTACGAGCAGTACTTC. This sequence encodes CASSQTGGANYEQYF.

The chain recombines TRBV3-1 (or the pseudogene TRBV3-2) with TRBJ1-2; 10 positions match TRBD1. Germline CDR1 reads LGHDT; CDR2 reads YNNKEL (reference sequence). J was trimmed by 0 bases and V by 4 bases; bases with no gene match: 8. The CDR3 contains 17 residues. CDR3 protein: CASSPLGQGSANYGYTF. The CDR3 DNA is TGTGCCAGCAGCCCATTGGGACAGGGGAGTGCTAACTATGGCTACACCTTC.

The chain has TRBV7-9 and TRBJ2-1, with 14 bases fitting TRBD2. The CDR3 runs to 16 residues. Germline values: CDR1 SEHNR, CDR2 FQNEAQ (reference sequence). V was clipped by 5 bases and J by 7 bases; unmatched bases: 7. The CDR3 region is CASSPGGLAGENEQFF. The CDR3 DNA reads as TGTGCCAGCAGCCCCGGGGGACTAGCGGGAGAAAATGAGCAGTTCTTC.